The T cell receptor (beta chain) under discussion was sequenced for a study of cytomegalovirus exposure and HLA in healthy donors. Both 60 Vbeta primers and 13 Jbeta primers went into the PCR. The protocol was immunoSEQ multiplex PCR, while the TCRdb copy is restricted to in-frame clones and leaves out a portion. Here the sample spans around 170,000 clones, roughly 80% being singletons. About this clone: Other DNA sequences within the sample encode an identical CDR3.

The specimen was PBMCs. This clonotype was sampled from a man aged 45-65 years in good health and CMV-seropositive.

CDR3 sequence: CASSYRETQYF. In DNA, the CDR3 is TGTGCCAGCAGTTACCGGGAGACCCAGTACTTC. The gene calls are TRBV6-6 and TRBJ2-5, with D unresolved. Trimming removed 2 bases from V and 5 bases from J, with 3 bases in between. Germline CDR1 and CDR2: MNHNY and SVGAGI (reference sequence). The CDR3 runs 11 residues.